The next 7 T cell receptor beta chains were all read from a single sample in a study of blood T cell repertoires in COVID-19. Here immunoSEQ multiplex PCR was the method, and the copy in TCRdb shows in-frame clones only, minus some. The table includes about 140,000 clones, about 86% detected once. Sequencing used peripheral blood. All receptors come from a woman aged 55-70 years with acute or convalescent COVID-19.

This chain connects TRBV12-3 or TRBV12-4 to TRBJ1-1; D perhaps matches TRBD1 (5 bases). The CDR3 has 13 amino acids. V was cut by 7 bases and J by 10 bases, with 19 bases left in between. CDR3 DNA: TGTGCCAGCAAGATGGAGGGGAATACGGGAGCTTTCTTT. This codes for CASKMEGNTGAFF.

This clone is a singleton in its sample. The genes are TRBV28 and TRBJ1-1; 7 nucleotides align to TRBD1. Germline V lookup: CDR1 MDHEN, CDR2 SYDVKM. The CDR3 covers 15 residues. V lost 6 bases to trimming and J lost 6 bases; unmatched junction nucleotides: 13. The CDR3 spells CASSPGQWSSAEAFF. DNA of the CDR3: TGTGCCAGCAGCCCGGGACAGTGGTCGTCCGCTGAAGCTTTCTTT.

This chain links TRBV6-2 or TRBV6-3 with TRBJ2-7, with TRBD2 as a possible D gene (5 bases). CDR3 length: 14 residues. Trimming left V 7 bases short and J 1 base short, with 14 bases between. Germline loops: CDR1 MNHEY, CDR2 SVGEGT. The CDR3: CASTPTTGSYEQYF. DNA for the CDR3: TGTGCCAGCACCCCCACAACGGGGTCCTACGAGCAGTACTTC.

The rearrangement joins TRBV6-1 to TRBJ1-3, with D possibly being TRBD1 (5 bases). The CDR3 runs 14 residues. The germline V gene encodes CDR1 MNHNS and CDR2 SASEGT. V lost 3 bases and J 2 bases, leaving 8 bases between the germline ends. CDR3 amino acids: CASSEGGTGNTIYF. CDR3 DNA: TGTGCCAGCAGTGAGGGGGGGACTGGAAACACCATATATTTT.

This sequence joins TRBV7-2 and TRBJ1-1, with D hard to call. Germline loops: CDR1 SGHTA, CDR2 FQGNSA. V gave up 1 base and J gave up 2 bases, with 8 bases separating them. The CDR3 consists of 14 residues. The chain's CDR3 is CASSLVPKNTEAFF. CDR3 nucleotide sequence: TGTGCCAGCAGCTTAGTCCCCAAAAACACTGAAGCTTTCTTT.

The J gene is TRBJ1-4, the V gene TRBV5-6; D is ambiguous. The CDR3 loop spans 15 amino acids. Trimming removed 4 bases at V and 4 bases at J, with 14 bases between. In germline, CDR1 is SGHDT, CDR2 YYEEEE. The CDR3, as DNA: TGTGCCAGCAGCAGGACTGGAGCAGATAATGAAAAACTGTTTTTT. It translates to CASSRTGADNEKLFF. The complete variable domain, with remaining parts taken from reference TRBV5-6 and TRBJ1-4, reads DAGVTQSPTHLIKTRGQQVTLRCSPKSGHDTVSWYQQALGQGPQFIFQYYEEEERQRGNFPDRFSGHQFPNYSSELNVNALLLGDSALYLCASSRTGADNEKLFFGSGTQLSVL.

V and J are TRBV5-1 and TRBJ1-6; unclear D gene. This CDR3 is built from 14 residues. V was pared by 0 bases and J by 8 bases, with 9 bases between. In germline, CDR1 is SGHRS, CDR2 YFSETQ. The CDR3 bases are TGCGCCAGCAGCTTGGTAGCCGAGGATTCACCCCTCCACTTT. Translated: CASSLVAEDSPLHF.